These T cell receptor beta chains were read from a single sample in a study of cytomegalovirus exposure and HLA in healthy donors. Profiling relied on immunoSEQ multiplex PCR, and the TCRdb table lists in-frame clones only, not all of them. Of 40,000 to 55,000 clones listed, over 75% are singletons. Sequences were obtained from PBMCs. Receptors originate from a boy between 10 and 17 years old in good health and CMV-seropositive. CDR3s include the opening cysteine and the closing phenylalanine or tryptophan. The D gene is left open where the match is weak. Rows may omit the clone size; those that give it use once, few, many or a size class.

d_gene: -; v_gene: TRBV25-1; len: 14; j_gene: TRBJ1-5; abundance: once; CDR3aa: CASSQGGSNQPQHF; CDR3nt: TGTGCCAGCAGTCAAGGGGGAAGCAATCAGCCCCAGCATTTT
d_gene: TRBD2; v_gene: TRBV5-1; len: 15; j_gene: TRBJ2-3; abundance: -; CDR3aa: CASSPGTSGTDTQYF; CDR3nt: TGCGCCAGCAGCCCCGGGACTAGCGGCACAGATACGCAGTATTTT
d_gene: -; v_gene: TRBV6-5; len: 14; j_gene: TRBJ1-2; abundance: -; CDR3aa: CASSYSGGSYGYTF; CDR3nt: TGTGCCAGCAGTTACTCGGGCGGGAGCTATGGCTACACCTTC
d_gene: TRBD2; v_gene: TRBV6-1; len: 16; j_gene: TRBJ2-1; abundance: once; CDR3aa: CASSVLSGGAGNEQFF; CDR3nt: TGTGCCAGCAGTGTCCTTAGCGGGGGGGCGGGTAATGAGCAGTTCTTC
d_gene: -; v_gene: TRBV11-3; len: 13; j_gene: TRBJ1-1; abundance: few; CDR3aa: CASSQYRDTEAFF; CDR3nt: TGTGCCAGCAGCCAATACAGGGACACTGAAGCTTTCTTT
d_gene: -; v_gene: TRBV5-8; len: 14; j_gene: TRBJ1-1; abundance: -; CDR3aa: CASSLGGMNTEAFF; CDR3nt: TGTGCCAGCAGCTTGGGCGGTATGAACACTGAAGCTTTCTTT
d_gene: TRBD1; v_gene: TRBV7-9; len: 14; j_gene: TRBJ1-1; abundance: -; CDR3aa: CAAFRGPALPEAFF; CDR3nt: TGTGCCGCATTCAGGGGGCCCGCGCTCCCTGAAGCTTTCTTT
d_gene: TRBD1; v_gene: TRBV11-1; len: 17; j_gene: TRBJ2-1; abundance: -; CDR3aa: CASSPNLDRGFYNEQFF; CDR3nt: TGTGCCAGCAGCCCGAACCTAGACAGGGGCTTTTACAATGAGCAGTTCTTC
d_gene: TRBD1; v_gene: TRBV6-5; len: 15; j_gene: TRBJ1-6; abundance: -; CDR3aa: CASSVIDPGGSPLHF; CDR3nt: TGTGCCAGCAGTGTGATAGATCCAGGGGGTTCACCCCTCCACTTT
d_gene: -; v_gene: TRBV7-9; len: 11; j_gene: TRBJ2-7; abundance: -; CDR3aa: CASRQDYEQYF; CDR3nt: TGTGCCAGCAGACAGGACTACGAGCAGTACTTC
d_gene: -; v_gene: TRBV12-5; len: 15; j_gene: TRBJ2-3; abundance: -; CDR3aa: CASGLVLASTDTQYF; CDR3nt: TGTGCTAGTGGTTTGGTACTAGCTAGCACAGATACGCAGTATTTT
d_gene: -; v_gene: TRBV5-4; len: 16; j_gene: TRBJ2-5; abundance: -; CDR3aa: CASSLEGGASPETQYF; CDR3nt: TGTGCCAGCAGCTTGGAAGGGGGGGCCTCGCCAGAGACCCAGTACTTC
d_gene: TRBD2; v_gene: TRBV6-1; len: 18; j_gene: TRBJ2-3; abundance: -; CDR3aa: CASSEGYVGLAGVATQYF; CDR3nt: TGTGCCAGCAGTGAAGGTTACGTAGGACTAGCGGGGGTTGCTACGCAGTATTTT
d_gene: -; v_gene: TRBV5-1; len: 16; j_gene: TRBJ2-3; abundance: -; CDR3aa: CASRSLAAHSTDTQYF; CDR3nt: TGCGCCAGCAGATCATTAGCGGCGCATAGCACAGATACGCAGTATTTT
d_gene: -; v_gene: TRBV27; len: 18; j_gene: TRBJ1-6; abundance: -; CDR3aa: CASSLGRGFSSYNSPLHF; CDR3nt: TGTGCCAGCAGTTTGGGCAGGGGATTTAGCTCCTATAATTCACCCCTCCACTTT
d_gene: TRBD1; v_gene: TRBV5-8; len: 14; j_gene: TRBJ2-7; abundance: -; CDR3aa: CASGKGQGSYEQYF; CDR3nt: TGTGCCAGCGGGAAGGGACAGGGTTCCTACGAGCAGTACTTC
d_gene: -; v_gene: TRBV5-1; len: 15; j_gene: TRBJ1-3; abundance: -; CDR3aa: CASSLTGPAGNTIYF; CDR3nt: TGCGCCAGCAGCTTGACAGGGCCCGCTGGAAACACCATATATTTT
d_gene: TRBD1; v_gene: TRBV5-4; len: 14; j_gene: TRBJ1-2; abundance: -; CDR3aa: CASSADRGPYGYTF; CDR3nt: TGTGCCAGCAGCGCGGACAGGGGCCCGTATGGCTACACCTTC
d_gene: -; v_gene: TRBV27; len: 17; j_gene: TRBJ1-5; abundance: -; CDR3aa: CASSLRGVRGGNQPQHF; CDR3nt: TGTGCCAGCAGTTTACGGGGGGTTCGGGGGGGCAATCAGCCCCAGCATTTT
d_gene: -; v_gene: TRBV2; len: 11; j_gene: TRBJ2-4; abundance: once; CDR3aa: CASLTDYIQYF; CDR3nt: TGTGCCAGCTTGACAGATTACATTCAGTACTTC
d_gene: -; v_gene: TRBV6-1; len: 12; j_gene: TRBJ1-5; abundance: -; CDR3aa: CASSKGNQPQHF; CDR3nt: TGTGCCAGCAGTAAGGGGAATCAGCCCCAGCATTTT
d_gene: -; v_gene: TRBV6-5; len: 12; j_gene: TRBJ2-2; abundance: -; CDR3aa: CASSTEPGELFF; CDR3nt: TGTGCCAGCAGCACTGAACCCGGGGAGCTGTTTTTT
d_gene: -; v_gene: TRBV5-1; len: 13; j_gene: TRBJ1-4; abundance: -; CDR3aa: CASSPRREGKLFF; CDR3nt: TGCGCCAGCAGTCCCAGACGGGAGGGGAAACTGTTTTTT
d_gene: -; v_gene: TRBV7-9; len: 13; j_gene: TRBJ2-7; abundance: -; CDR3aa: CASITDTSYEQYF; CDR3nt: TGTGCCAGCATCACGGACACCTCCTACGAGCAGTACTTC
d_gene: TRBD2; v_gene: TRBV4-2; len: 15; j_gene: TRBJ2-5; abundance: -; CDR3aa: CASSPQETSKETQYF; CDR3nt: TGTGCCAGCAGCCCCCAGGAGACTAGCAAAGAGACCCAGTACTTC
d_gene: -; v_gene: TRBV7-9; len: 13; j_gene: TRBJ2-1; abundance: -; CDR3aa: CASMSNTYNEQFF; CDR3nt: TGTGCCAGCATGAGTAATACCTACAATGAGCAGTTCTTC
d_gene: -; v_gene: TRBV5-8; len: 16; j_gene: TRBJ2-2; abundance: -; CDR3aa: CASSLMRYSGTGELFF; CDR3nt: TGTGCCAGCAGCTTGATGAGGTATAGCGGCACCGGGGAGCTGTTTTTT
d_gene: TRBD1; v_gene: TRBV7-2; len: 15; j_gene: TRBJ2-3; abundance: -; CDR3aa: CASSSLGQQADTQYF; CDR3nt: TGTGCCAGCAGCTCCCTGGGACAGCAGGCAGATACGCAGTATTTT
d_gene: TRBD2; v_gene: TRBV11-2; len: 16; j_gene: TRBJ2-5; abundance: -; CDR3aa: CASSQWTSGGEETQYF; CDR3nt: TGTGCCAGCAGCCAATGGACTAGCGGGGGGGAAGAGACCCAGTACTTC
d_gene: -; v_gene: TRBV2; len: 14; j_gene: TRBJ1-5; abundance: -; CDR3aa: CASQNSRSNQPQHF; CDR3nt: TGTGCCAGCCAAAATTCACGGAGCAATCAGCCCCAGCATTTT
d_gene: -; v_gene: TRBV9; len: 15; j_gene: TRBJ2-3; abundance: -; CDR3aa: CASSDFGGHTDTQYF; CDR3nt: TGTGCCAGCAGCGACTTCGGGGGGCACACAGATACGCAGTATTTT
d_gene: -; v_gene: TRBV7-6; len: 15; j_gene: TRBJ2-2; abundance: -; CDR3aa: CASSHLGGDTGELFF; CDR3nt: TGTGCCAGCAGCCACCTGGGAGGAGACACCGGGGAGCTGTTTTTT
d_gene: -; v_gene: TRBV6-5; len: 14; j_gene: TRBJ1-1; abundance: -; CDR3aa: CASSGGGAGTEAFF; CDR3nt: TGTGCCAGCAGTGGCGGGGGGGCAGGAACTGAAGCTTTCTTT
d_gene: -; v_gene: TRBV5-1; len: 14; j_gene: TRBJ1-4; abundance: once; CDR3aa: CASSPTATNEKLFF; CDR3nt: TGCGCCAGCAGCCCGACAGCAACTAATGAAAAACTGTTTTTT
d_gene: -; v_gene: TRBV6-5; len: 14; j_gene: TRBJ2-7; abundance: -; CDR3aa: CASSYSEAGFEQYF; CDR3nt: TGTGCCAGCAGTTACTCAGAGGCAGGGTTCGAGCAGTACTTC
d_gene: TRBD1; v_gene: TRBV15; len: 16; j_gene: TRBJ1-2; abundance: -; CDR3aa: CATSRDLLEGAVGYTF; CDR3nt: TGTGCCACCAGCAGAGATTTATTAGAGGGGGCGGTTGGCTACACCTTC
d_gene: -; v_gene: TRBV9; len: 15; j_gene: TRBJ1-2; abundance: -; CDR3aa: CASSVIPVRDYGYTF; CDR3nt: TGTGCCAGCAGCGTAATTCCAGTACGGGACTATGGCTACACCTTC
d_gene: -; v_gene: TRBV2; len: 14; j_gene: TRBJ2-3; abundance: -; CDR3aa: CASTASQATDTQYF; CDR3nt: TGTGCCAGCACCGCGTCCCAAGCTACAGATACGCAGTATTTT
d_gene: -; v_gene: TRBV10-2; len: 13; j_gene: TRBJ2-1; abundance: few; CDR3aa: CASSEWSNNEQFF; CDR3nt: TGCGCCAGCAGTGAGTGGAGCAACAATGAGCAGTTCTTC
d_gene: TRBD1; v_gene: TRBV6-1; len: 13; j_gene: TRBJ2-7; abundance: once; CDR3aa: CASTPDRVTEQYF; CDR3nt: TGTGCCAGCACCCCAGACAGGGTAACCGAGCAGTACTTC
d_gene: TRBD1; v_gene: TRBV5-4; len: 14; j_gene: TRBJ2-7; abundance: -; CDR3aa: CASSAGQATYEQYF; CDR3nt: TGTGCCAGCAGCGCGGGACAGGCTACCTACGAGCAGTACTTC
d_gene: -; v_gene: TRBV4-1; len: 14; j_gene: TRBJ2-1; abundance: once; CDR3aa: CASSVRGASNEQFF; CDR3nt: TGCGCCAGCAGCGTACGGGGGGCATCCAATGAGCAGTTCTTC
d_gene: -; v_gene: TRBV14; len: 12; j_gene: TRBJ2-3; abundance: -; CDR3aa: CASSQASDTQYF; CDR3nt: TGTGCCAGCAGCCAAGCATCAGATACGCAGTATTTT
d_gene: -; v_gene: TRBV7-9; len: 13; j_gene: TRBJ1-3; abundance: -; CDR3aa: CASSPGLGNTIYF; CDR3nt: TGTGCCAGCAGCCCGGGACTTGGAAACACCATATATTTT
d_gene: TRBD1; v_gene: TRBV6-6; len: 15; j_gene: TRBJ1-2; abundance: -; CDR3aa: CASSIAGTGNYGYTF; CDR3nt: TGTGCCAGCAGTATCGCCGGGACAGGGAACTATGGCTACACCTTC
d_gene: -; v_gene: TRBV7-7; len: 13; j_gene: TRBJ2-5; abundance: -; CDR3aa: CASSLYTGETQYF; CDR3nt: TGTGCTAGCAGCCTCTACACGGGTGAGACCCAGTACTTC
d_gene: -; v_gene: TRBV7-4; len: 21; j_gene: TRBJ1-5; abundance: -; CDR3aa: CASSLAQGFAGKGFDNQPQHF; CDR3nt: TGTGCCAGCAGCTTAGCACAAGGGTTTGCGGGGAAAGGGTTCGACAATCAGCCCCAGCATTTT
d_gene: TRBD1; v_gene: TRBV2; len: 15; j_gene: TRBJ1-6; abundance: -; CDR3aa: CASSEVTGGESPLHF; CDR3nt: TGTGCCAGCAGTGAAGTTACAGGGGGGGAGTCACCCCTCCACTTT